This T cell receptor (beta chain) was observed in a study of Graves' ophthalmopathy and Graves' hyperthyroidism. General study points: The model predicted ophthalmopathy progression with 65% to 71% sensitivity and around 72% specificity.

Amplification of TCR beta CDR3 regions used RNA transcripts. First-round RT-PCR employed HTBI primers, with a second-round multiplex PCR after it. Each CDR3 protein is one row after TCRdb ran MiXCR on the multiplex PCR reads. The table records 300,000 to 400,000 distinct CDR3 sequences, about 18% of them present only once. At least ten counts were recorded for this clonotype. Its specificity is unknown. The sample comprised peripheral blood. This TCR came from an adult woman with stable Graves' hyperthyroidism.

CDR3 nucleotides: TGTGCCAGCAGTTCCAGCCCGGGACAGAAAATTTCTGGGGCCAACGTCCTGACTTTC. It specifies CASSSSPGQKISGANVLTF. The J gene is TRBJ2-6, the V gene TRBV6-2 or TRBV6-3, with TRBD1 matching 7 bases. V dropped 4 bases and J dropped 1; count of bases not matched to a gene: 13. The CDR3 has 19 residues. Per germline, CDR1 MNHEY and CDR2 SVGEGT.